These T cell receptor beta chains were read from a single sample in a study of blood T cells in healthy people across ages. TCRdb re-called the 5' RACE reads through MiXCR, storing one row per CDR3 protein. This repertoire shows under 1,100,000 distinct CDR3 sequences, approximately 26% found once; its top ten account for 0.65% to 0.75%. The sample was also reused in another study, on T cells of mothers and their children.

The sequenced material came from blood. The source is a girl aged 2-10 years in good health. Both conserved end residues are part of each CDR3. The order of the fields is clone size, J gene, V gene, D gene, CDR3 protein, CDR3 DNA. D genes are given only for firm matches. The size entry is marked missing in some rows and otherwise reads once, few, many or a size class.

. | TRBJ2-7 | TRBV20-1 | . | CSARDRLDYEQYF | TGCAGTGCTAGAGACAGGTTAGATTACGAGCAGTACTTC
. | TRBJ2-3 | TRBV29-1 | . | CSVEDVAADTQYF | TGCAGCGTTGAAGATGTCGCGGCAGATACGCAGTATTTT
. | TRBJ2-5 | TRBV12-3/TRBV12-4 | . | CASSLEGLQSETQYF | TGTGCCAGCAGCCTGGAGGGACTCCAAAGTGAGACCCAGTACTTC
. | TRBJ2-1 | TRBV28 | . | CASSPLLGSTSYNEQFF | TGTGCCAGCAGTCCCCTCCTCGGGAGTACTAGCTACAATGAGCAGTTCTTC
. | TRBJ1-5 | TRBV7-3 | TRBD1 | CASSPRRDRGNQPQHF | TGTGCCAGCAGCCCACGCCGGGACAGGGGCAATCAGCCCCAGCATTTT
. | TRBJ2-7 | TRBV10-3 | . | CAISDNGRGEQYF | TGTGCCATCAGTGATAACGGCCGCGGTGAGCAGTACTTC
. | TRBJ1-2 | TRBV27 | . | CASSLSRGERGPGTNYGYTF | TGTGCCAGCAGTTTATCCCGAGGGGAAAGGGGCCCGGGAACTAACTATGGCTACACCTTC
. | TRBJ2-3 | TRBV12-3/TRBV12-4 | TRBD2 | CASRLSGSRADAEYF | TGTGCCAGCAGACTTAGCGGGAGCAGAGCAGATGCGGAGTATTTT
. | TRBJ1-2 | TRBV12-3/TRBV12-4 | . | CASRWGAGGYTF | TGTGCCAGTCGATGGGGGGCTGGTGGCTACACCTTC
. | TRBJ2-1 | TRBV7-2 | TRBD2 | CASSLTSGGFYEQFF | TGTGCCAGCAGCTTGACTAGCGGGGGATTTTATGAGCAGTTCTTC
. | TRBJ2-5 | TRBV7-8 | . | CAGSLRDTIGQETLYF | TGTGCCGGCAGCTTACGGGACACAATAGGGCAAGAGACCCTGTACTTC
. | TRBJ2-3 | TRBV28 | TRBD2 | CASIPRGGDTQYF | TGTGCCAGCATCCCCCGGGGGGGAGATACGCAGTATTTT
few | TRBJ2-5 | TRBV6-1 | . | CASSERGGEETQYF | TGTGCCAGCAGTGAAAGGGGCGGGGAGGAGACCCAGTACTTC
. | TRBJ1-1 | TRBV9 | . | CASSVGDLTEAFF | TGTGCCAGCAGCGTCGGCGATCTCACTGAAGCTTTCTTT
. | TRBJ1-5 | TRBV19 | . | CASSLTGRQPQHF | TGTGCCAGTAGCCTCACAGGGAGGCAGCCCCAGCATTTT
many | TRBJ2-2 | TRBV7-6 | . | CASSDYGLRENTGELFF | TGTGCCAGCAGCGATTACGGATTGCGGGAGAACACCGGGGAGCTGTTTTTT
once | TRBJ2-5 | TRBV29-1 | . | CSVARGPKTQYF | TGCAGCGTAGCCAGAGGCCCTAAGACCCAGTACTTC
few | TRBJ2-7 | TRBV10-3 | TRBD2 | CAIASGRNSCEQYF | TGTGCCATCGCTAGCGGGAGGAACTCCTGCGAGCAGTACTTC
. | TRBJ1-6 | TRBV6-5 | . | CASSYVQLSYNSPLHF | TGTGCCAGCAGTTACGTACAGTTGTCCTATAATTCACCCCTCCACTTT
. | TRBJ1-1 | TRBV24-1 | TRBD1 | CATSDSTGDLMNTEPFF | TGTGCCACCAGTGATTCCACAGGGGACCTTATGAACACTGAACCTTTCTTT
. | TRBJ2-3 | TRBV7-2 | TRBD2 | CASSLRAGDTDTQYF | TGTGCCAGCAGCTTAAGGGCGGGAGACACAGATACGCAGTATTTT
. | TRBJ1-6 | TRBV29-1 | . | CSVQRFLSSYNSPLHF | TGCAGCGTCCAGCGATTCTTGAGCTCCTATAATTCACCCCTCCACTTT
. | TRBJ2-2 | TRBV29-1 | . | CSVIQYTGELFF | TGCAGCGTTATACAGTACACCGGGGAGCTGTTTTTT
. | TRBJ2-5 | TRBV7-9 | TRBD1 | CASSLPGQSQYF | TGTGCCAGCAGCTTGCCGGGACAGTCCCAGTACTTC
. | TRBJ1-3 | TRBV25-1 | . | CASSRPILGGNTIYF | TGTGCCAGCAGCAGGCCCATACTGGGAGGAAACACCATATATTTT
. | TRBJ1-2 | TRBV6-2/TRBV6-3 | . | CASRTEAGFNYGYTF | TGTGCCAGCAGAACGGAGGCAGGATTTAACTATGGCTACACCTTC
few | TRBJ2-7 | TRBV20-1 | TRBD1 | CSGGTGVDEQYF | TGCAGTGGTGGGACAGGGGTGGACGAGCAGTACTTC
. | TRBJ2-5 | TRBV15 | TRBD2 | CATSRVASGGRETQYF | TGTGCCACCAGCAGAGTGGCTAGCGGGGGAAGAGAGACCCAGTACTTC
. | TRBJ2-2 | TRBV7-2 | TRBD2 | CASSFTGGRGGELFF | TGTGCCAGCAGCTTCACGGGGGGGCGCGGCGGGGAGCTGTTTTTT
. | TRBJ2-7 | TRBV4-1 | TRBD2 | CASSPQGGSPTYEQYF | TGCGCCAGCAGCCCGCAGGGCGGGAGTCCGACCTACGAGCAGTACTTC
. | TRBJ2-1 | TRBV25-1 | . | CASSEMKGDEQFF | TGTGCCAGCAGTGAGATGAAGGGTGATGAGCAGTTCTTC
. | TRBJ2-5 | TRBV7-3 | . | CASSFYSSLETQYF | TGTGCCAGCAGCTTTTATTCTAGCTTGGAGACCCAGTACTTC
. | TRBJ2-7 | TRBV28 | . | CASRKSAGPTYEQYF | TGTGCCAGCAGGAAAAGTGCCGGGCCAACCTACGAGCAGTACTTC